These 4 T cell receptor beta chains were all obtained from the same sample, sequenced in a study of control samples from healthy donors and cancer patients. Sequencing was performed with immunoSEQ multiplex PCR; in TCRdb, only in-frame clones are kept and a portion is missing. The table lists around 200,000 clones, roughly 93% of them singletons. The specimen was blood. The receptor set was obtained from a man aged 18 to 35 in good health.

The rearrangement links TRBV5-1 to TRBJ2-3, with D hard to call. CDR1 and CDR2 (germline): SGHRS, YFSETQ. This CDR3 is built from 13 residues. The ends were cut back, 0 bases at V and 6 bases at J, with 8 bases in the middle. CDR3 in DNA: TGCGCCAGCAGCTTGGTAGGGCGGGATACGCAGTATTTT. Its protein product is CASSLVGRDTQYF.

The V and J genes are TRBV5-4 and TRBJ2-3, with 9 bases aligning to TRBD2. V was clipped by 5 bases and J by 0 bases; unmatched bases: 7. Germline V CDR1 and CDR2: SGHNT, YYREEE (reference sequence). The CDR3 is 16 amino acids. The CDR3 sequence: CASRGLAGLSTDTQYF. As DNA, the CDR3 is TGTGCCAGCAGAGGGCTAGCGGGGCTTAGCACAGATACGCAGTATTTT.

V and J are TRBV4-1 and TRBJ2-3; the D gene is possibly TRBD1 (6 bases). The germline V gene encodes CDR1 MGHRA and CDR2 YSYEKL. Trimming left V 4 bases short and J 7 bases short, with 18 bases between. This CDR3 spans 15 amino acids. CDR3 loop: CASSPQQGETNTQYF. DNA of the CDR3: TGCGCCAGCAGCCCACAACAGGGTGAGACGAATACGCAGTATTTT.

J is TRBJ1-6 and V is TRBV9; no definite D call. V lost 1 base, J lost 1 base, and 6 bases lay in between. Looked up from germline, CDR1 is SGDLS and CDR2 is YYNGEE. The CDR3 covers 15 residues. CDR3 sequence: CASSVSISYNSPLHF. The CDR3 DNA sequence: TGTGCCAGCAGCGTATCGATTTCCTATAATTCACCCCTCCACTTT. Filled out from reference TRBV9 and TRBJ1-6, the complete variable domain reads DSGVTQTPKHLITATGQRVTLRCSPRSGDLSVYWYQQSLDQGLQFLIQYYNGEERAKGNILERFSAQQFPDLHSELNLSSLELGDSALYFCASSVSISYNSPLHFGNGTRLTVT.